The entry below gives a single TCR beta chain sequence along with its context. In this sample, this clonotype turned up many times. Its antigen remains undetermined. No much larger clone is present one base from it, and per-base qualities are unavailable. The sample is drawn from a study of T cells in Graves' hyperthyroidism and ophthalmopathy (dated by TCRdb to the late 2010s). For the wider study: Peripheral blood samples were taken at initial diagnosis, before any treatment was given. In six Graves' hyperthyroidism patients, the study also compared T-cell repertoires from thyroid tissue with T-cell repertoires from blood. Whether ophthalmopathy could be predicted prospectively was tested in an independent validation cohort made up of approximately 19 hyperthyroidism patients plus 17 patients who later progressed to ophthalmopathy. The approximately 100 discovery patients were divided at random into training and test sets in a 7:3 ratio. Once sampling was done, hyperthyroidism patients were given methimazole at a starting dose of 30 mg daily, whereas ophthalmopathy patients were given high-dose intravenous methylprednisolone. The paper describes TCR Vbeta CDR3 sequencing of some 130 peripheral blood samples, made up of 43 ophthalmopathy patients, some 80 hyperthyroidism patients and around 17 progressor patients. To identify TCR V-J signatures that set the groups apart, the researchers used a discovery cohort of roughly 100 patients, made up of some 41 with Graves' ophthalmopathy and 57 with stable Graves' hyperthyroidism. General findings and caveats noted by the study authors: No statistical method was used to set the sample size in advance, and investigators knew the group allocation. Blood samples also contained most of the expanded thyroid clonotypes (frequency above 0.001), which suggests that blood repertoires may reflect thyroid immune responses. In validation, the model predicted progression to ophthalmopathy with approximately 71% sensitivity and 72% to 85% specificity, a median of about 6.7 months before onset. Ophthalmopathy was separated from stable hyperthyroidism by a 13 V-J signature model, with approximately 89% sensitivity and about 81% specificity obtained in cross-validation and 80%/75% obtained in testing.

TCR beta CDR3 regions were amplified from RNA transcripts. A first-round RT-PCR of the TCR CDR3 used the HTBI primer set with the Qiagen OneStep RT-PCR kit. Libraries were constructed in a second round of multiplex PCR, after which size selection and purification were performed. Libraries were sequenced paired-end with 100 bp reads on an Illumina HiSeq2000. In the original analysis: Raw data were processed with SOAPnuke, discarding reads with adapters, uncalled bases, mean Phred below 15, or no exact constant-primer or identifier match. High-quality paired reads were merged with COPE v1.2.5, and unique nucleotide sequences were defined as clonotypes. MiTCR v1.1 was used to align the clonotypes against IMGT TRBV, TRBD and TRBJ reference segments. Analysis was restricted to V-J combinations with a frequency above 0.0001, which covered roughly 99% of repertoires. A TCS score was defined as the ratio between F50 (clonal expansion) and ExV (chaos), using BLOSUM62-based TCRdist between CDR3 peptides within each V-J. Welch's t-statistics and random forest reduced around 510 V-J features to under 15, which were used in a naive Bayes classifier (R e1071). Starting from the raw public reads, TCRdb applied fastp trimming at Q25, assembled clones with MiXCR and retained in-frame beta chains. Each record represents a unique CDR3 protein, reported with the most common genes and DNA among its rows. In this record, the V and J calls reflect TCRdb's handling and not the investigators' own analysis. Present in this sample are 300,000 to 350,000 distinct CDR3 sequences, about 20% of which were seen just once. Around 54% of the sample comes from the top ten.

Trimming accounts for 8 bases at V and 3 bases at J, while the number of junction bases matched to no gene is 5. CDR1 and CDR2 are read off the germline V gene as SGHAT and FQNNGV. Its CDR3 holds 14 amino acids, cysteine through phenylalanine. The only DNA kept is the CDR3, 42 bases in frame from the first base. Stable Graves' hyperthyroidism was defined as the absence of progression to ophthalmopathy over 18 months of follow-up. Hyperthyroidism patients were aged 18 to 65 years and newly diagnosed, with disease duration of less than 2 months. Exclusion was applied to patients with uncontrolled infections, other autoimmune diseases, pregnancy or lactation. Diagnoses were based on clinical symptoms, serum thyroxine and TRAb, thyroid ultrasound and orbital computed tomography. Ficoll-Paque density gradient centrifugation was used to isolate PBMCs from around 10 ml of fresh peripheral blood. Trizol reagent was used to extract total RNA, and RNA quality was then checked on an Agilent 2100 Bioanalyzer.

The TCR sequence derives from a woman aged 50 to 65 with Graves' hyperthyroidism. Sequencing was carried out using blood. This chain is built from TRBV11-2 and TRBJ2-1, with 9 bases aligning to TRBD2. CDR3 protein: CASRLAGFYNEQFF. In nucleotide form, the sequence is TGTGCCAGCCGGCTAGCGGGATTCTACAATGAGCAGTTCTTC.